The rows below give T cell receptor beta chains drawn from one sample of a study of blood T cell repertoires in COVID-19. Using immunoSEQ multiplex PCR, the repertoire was profiled, and TCRdb retains in-frame clones only, with some absent. The table lists approximately 68,000 clones, 86% of them singletons. The material sequenced was peripheral blood. These receptor sequences come from an older woman with acute or convalescent COVID-19. The CDR3 runs from the conserved cysteine through the conserved F or W. Each record gives: J gene, clone size, V gene, D gene, CDR3 protein, CDR3 DNA. The D gene is left open where the match is weak. Clone sizes are given selectively: once, few, many, or a class where the clone is expanded.

TRBJ2-3 - TRBV19 - CASSPQSTDTQYF TGTGCCAGTAGCCCACAGAGCACAGATACGCAGTATTTT
TRBJ2-3 - TRBV3-1/TRBV3-2 TRBD1 CASSGQGPDTQYF TGTGCCAGCAGCGGACAGGGGCCAGATACGCAGTATTTT
TRBJ1-3 - TRBV19 - CASSIDRTAGNTIYF TGTGCCAGTAGTATAGATCGGACAGCTGGAAACACCATATATTTT
TRBJ2-5 - TRBV7-9 TRBD2 CASSLGTSGGASETQYF TGTGCCAGCAGCCTAGGGACTAGCGGGGGGGCTTCAGAGACCCAGTACTTC
TRBJ2-1 - TRBV2 - CASNAGLGDEQFF TGTGCCAGCAACGCGGGCTTGGGAGATGAGCAGTTCTTC
TRBJ2-5 - TRBV20-1 - CSAQVQETQYF TGCAGTGCTCAGGTTCAAGAGACCCAGTACTTC
TRBJ2-2 - TRBV7-2 - CASSFKRFTGELFF TGTGCCAGCAGCTTCAAGCGGTTCACCGGGGAGCTGTTTTTT
TRBJ1-2 - TRBV5-1 TRBD1 CASSWENRGPGYTF TGCGCCAGCAGCTGGGAAAACAGGGGGCCTGGCTACACCTTC
TRBJ2-6 once TRBV3-1/TRBV3-2 TRBD2 CASSHWRGGANVLTF TGTGCCAGCAGCCATTGGCGGGGGGGGGCCAACGTCCTGACTTTC
TRBJ2-7 - TRBV4-1 TRBD2 CASSGLAAYEQYF TGCGCCAGCAGTGGACTAGCGGCGTACGAGCAGTACTTC
TRBJ2-5 - TRBV2 TRBD2 CASTGTSGGGETQYF TGTGCCAGCACAGGGACTAGCGGGGGGGGAGAGACCCAGTACTTC
TRBJ2-3 - TRBV24-1 TRBD1 CATSERGDRGSDTQYF TGTGCCACCAGTGAGCGTGGGGACAGGGGGTCAGATACGCAGTATTTT
TRBJ2-4 - TRBV15 - CATSRVAGRNIQYF TGTGCCACCAGCAGAGTGGCAGGAAGGAACATTCAGTACTTC
TRBJ2-5 - TRBV6-6 - CASSYRETQYF TGTGCCAGCAGTTACCGAGAGACCCAGTACTTC
TRBJ2-1 - TRBV9 - CASSVAYGTSEQFF TGTGCCAGCAGCGTAGCTTACGGGACTTCTGAGCAGTTCTTC
TRBJ1-5 - TRBV29-1 TRBD1 CSVLDRGVGDQPQHF TGCAGCGTCCTAGACAGGGGGGTTGGGGATCAGCCCCAGCATTTT
TRBJ1-5 - TRBV7-8 - CASSEDQGRNSQPQHF TGTGCCAGCTCGGAGGACCAGGGGCGAAATAGTCAGCCCCAGCATTTT
TRBJ1-4 - TRBV27 - CASRALGANEKLFF TGTGCCAGCAGGGCCTTGGGAGCTAATGAAAAACTGTTTTTT
TRBJ2-3 - TRBV11-1 - CASSDGSEGDTQYF TGTGCCAGCAGCGATGGATCAGAGGGAGATACGCAGTATTTT
TRBJ1-1 once TRBV19 - CASSARRGGNTEAFF TGTGCCAGTAGTGCCCGTCGGGGTGGGAACACTGAAGCTTTCTTT
TRBJ2-4 - TRBV6-5 - CASSYSGIAGNIQYF TGTGCCAGCAGTTACTCTGGTATAGCTGGAAACATTCAGTACTTC
TRBJ2-7 - TRBV27 - CASSLLAASTYEQYF TGTGCCAGCAGTTTATTGGCAGCGTCCACCTACGAGCAGTACTTC
TRBJ1-1 - TRBV28 - CASIKQIGGAYTEAFF TGTGCCAGTATCAAACAAATCGGGGGAGCCTACACTGAAGCTTTCTTT
TRBJ2-3 - TRBV5-1 TRBD1 CASSLVAKGQGWVDTQYF TGCGCCAGCAGCTTGGTGGCTAAAGGACAGGGATGGGTAGATACGCAGTATTTT
TRBJ2-5 - TRBV7-6 TRBD2 CASSQRGEPGETQYF TGTGCCAGCAGCCAGCGGGGGGAGCCCGGGGAGACCCAGTACTTC
TRBJ1-4 - TRBV29-1 TRBD1 CSVSTGDGEKLFF TGCAGCGTTTCGACAGGGGATGGTGAAAAACTGTTTTTT
TRBJ2-1 - TRBV9 TRBD1 CASSSRTGGGEQFF TGTGCCAGCAGCTCACGGACAGGGGGCGGTGAGCAGTTCTTC
TRBJ1-2 - TRBV6-5 - CASSYAGLSGYTF TGTGCCAGCAGTTACGCAGGGCTGAGCGGCTACACCTTC
TRBJ1-2 - TRBV6-5 - CASRTSQEIYGYTF TGTGCCAGCAGAACCTCACAGGAGATCTATGGCTACACCTTC
TRBJ2-1 - TRBV5-5 - CASSLAGSYNEQFF TGTGCCAGCAGCTTAGCCGGCTCCTACAATGAGCAGTTCTTC
TRBJ1-4 - TRBV19 - CASSIRGDGEKLFF TGTGCCAGTAGTATCCGCGGGGATGGGGAAAAACTGTTTTTT
TRBJ1-2 - TRBV9 - CASSVVSGTAYGYTF TGTGCCAGCAGCGTAGTAAGTGGGACTGCGTATGGCTACACCTTC